This entry concerns a single TCR beta chain. Ahead of thyroid surgery, no patient had received treatment of any kind. The data are from a study of metastatic and nonmetastatic thyroid tumors. In the study overall: A comparison of repertoires was made across blood and tumor or nodule tissue from malignant and benign thyroid patients.

V lost 7 bases, J lost 8 bases, and 16 bases stayed unmatched. CDR1 is SNHLY and CDR2 is FYNNEI in the germline V gene. The CDR3 is 17 residues long. From the PCR reads, TCRdb re-called clones with MiXCR. Of under 40,000 clones listed, roughly 15% are singletons. This clonotype originated in a male donor with papillary thyroid cancer or a benign thyroid nodule (not recorded which). Some clones in this sample may be carry-over from other donors' samples. The V call is TRBV2, the J call TRBJ2-1; 11 bases agree with TRBD2. The sequenced material came from blood. The CDR3 reads CASIKGRFSGRVDEQFF. CDR3 DNA sequence: TGTGCCAGCATCAAAGGAAGGTTTAGCGGGAGGGTGGATGAGCAGTTCTTC.